This T cell receptor (beta chain) emerged from a study of CD8 T cells in Susac syndrome. Study results and limitations: As the study acknowledged, the number of individuals who were part of its TCR sequencing and HLA analysis was relatively small.

Random hexamers were used to reverse transcribe the RNA input (about 0.5 to 1 ug). With immunoSEQ multiplex PCR, TCR beta CDR3 was amplified across 54 Vbeta and 13 Jbeta. TCRdb recomputed calls from the immunoSEQ multiplex PCR reads with MiXCR, one row per CDR3 protein. The profile shows around 46,000 distinct CDR3 sequences, over 90% of them singletons. Sequencing of TCR beta was performed on blood CD8+ T cells and on blood CD4+ T cells. Negative isolation yielded the CD8+ and CD4+ T cells, while FACS enriched the TEMRA cells. This CDR3 spans 16 amino acids. The J segment lost 2 bases and the V segment lost 2 bases, leaving 7 bases of the junction unmatched. In germline, CDR1 is PRHDT, CDR2 FYEKMQ (reference sequence). As to this clonotype: Its antigen is currently unknown.

The TCR comes from a human donor in good health. The chain is built from TRBV13 and TRBJ2-3; TRBD1 agrees at 7 bases. The source material was CD8+ T cells from PBMCs. The CDR3 nucleotides are TGTGCCAGCAGCTTACGAGGGGGCCTCTTCACAGATACGCAGTATTTT. This sequence encodes CASSLRGGLFTDTQYF.